This T cell receptor (beta chain) originates from a study of T cell responses to AZD1222 COVID-19 vaccine. Study-level points and caveats: Scientists sampled the repertoires only once the peak T cell response had passed. Within unmutated variant regions lay the reported targets of nearly half of spike-specific TCRs. Only six AZD1222 recipients tested seropositive at baseline.

This table comes from immunoSEQ multiplex PCR, and its TCRdb copy is limited to in-frame clones, with some not included. The repertoire holds 100,000 to 150,000 clones, with around 89% as singletons. Pooling was applied to second doses at about 4 or about 12 weeks. V lost 4 bases, J lost 5 bases, and 4 bases stayed unmatched. Germline-derived CDR1 and CDR2 are SGHRS and YFSETQ. The CDR3 is 13 amino acids. Regarding this clone: Its antigen is unknown.

This receptor was identified in an adult who received the AZD1222 COVID-19 vaccine. The chain couples TRBV5-1 to TRBJ2-5; 8 bases line up with TRBD2. This sample comprised peripheral blood, obtained 28 days after the second AZD1222 dose. CDR3 region: CASSGTRRETQYF. The CDR3 coding sequence is TGCGCCAGCAGCGGGACTAGACGGGAGACCCAGTACTTC.